This T cell receptor (beta chain) was observed in a study of Ad26.COV2.S vaccination and SARS-CoV-2 variants. Documented treatment: around 19 received Ad26.COV2.S at low or high dose, single or two shots; about 5 received placebo; per-sample allocation not given. Sampling took place 63 days after the first vaccine or placebo injection. The germline CDR1 and CDR2 sequences are MNHNS and SASEGT. The CDR3 contains 16 residues. V shed 2 bases and J shed 8 bases, with 18 bases lying between them. Sequenced by immunoSEQ multiplex PCR; TCRdb stores in-frame clones only, minus some. The sample holds hundreds of thousands of clones, 80% to 90% seen once.

The TCR sequence derives from a person aged 18 to 59 who received the Ad26.COV2.S COVID-19 vaccine or a placebo. Source: peripheral blood, taken in a trial of Ad26.COV2.S vaccine versus placebo. J is TRBJ1-4 and V is TRBV6-1; no definite D call. This CDR3 is CASSESLGGGLEKLFF. The CDR3 DNA reads TGTGCCAGCAGTGAAAGCCTGGGAGGAGGCCTCGAAAAACTGTTTTTT.